The clone carrying this TCR beta chain was seen a handful of times. As yet, its antigen is unknown. V shed 4 bases and J 7 bases; nucleotides not matched to a gene: 8. The germline gives CDR1 SQVTM, CDR2 ANQGSEA. The CDR3 totals 13 residues. The record originates from a study of T cell repertoires in cytomegalovirus infection. TCRdb redid the calling of the reads with MiXCR, one entry per CDR3 protein. The table has a few hundred thousand distinct CDR3 sequences, approximately 10% seen once; the top ten hold roughly 15%. Findings and limits, study-wide: There were HLA-C-restricted CMV-specific TCR beta clonotypes dominating the ex vivo response.

This chain links TRBV29-1 with TRBJ2-7; 9 nucleotides align to TRBD2. Sequenced sample: PBMCs. The clonotype was recovered from a human donor in good health (CMV status not recorded). Some clones in this sample may be carry-over from other donors' samples. CDR3 sequence: CSVGPSGISEQYF. Written as DNA, the CDR3 is TGCAGCGTTGGTCCTAGCGGGATTTCAGAGCAGTACTTC.